A single TCR beta chain is shown here with its context. Its antigen is still unknown. PCR involved 60 Vbeta and 13 Jbeta primers. Libraries were prepared by immunoSEQ multiplex PCR; TCRdb keeps only in-frame clonotypes and omits some of them. The sample includes 130,000 or so clones, 81% of them seen just once. This sample is drawn from a study of cytomegalovirus exposure and HLA in healthy donors. Study-wide results and limits: For most TCR beta V segments, an earlier analysis put the productive rate at about 90% or about 30% of the time. Accurate predictions that matched the HLA-A and HLA-B alleles of most subjects were reportedly made from TCR beta sequences.

Although they were nominally healthy when sampled, donors likely had unrecorded immune exposures. The V and J ends lost 6 bases and 2 bases, in that order; junction bases with no gene match: 3. The germline gives CDR1 WSHSY, CDR2 SAAADI. The CDR3 spans 13 residues. Sequenced input: PBMCs. The clonotype was recovered from a young man in good health and CMV-seronegative. The chain carries TRBV10-2 and TRBJ2-7; 8 bases fit TRBD2. The CDR3: CASRVAGTYEQYF. The CDR3 DNA sequence: TGCGCCAGCAGGGTAGCGGGGACCTACGAGCAGTACTTC.